The next 4 T cell receptor beta chains were all read from a single sample in a study of control samples from healthy donors and cancer patients. The assay was immunoSEQ multiplex PCR, and TCRdb's table has in-frame clones only and misses some. The top ten hold 6% to 8% of the sample, which has about 110,000 clones, roughly four fifths seen once. Sequencing was performed on blood. The receptors stem from a man younger than 30 in good health.

V gene TRBV19 combines with J gene TRBJ2-7; a weak D match, TRBD2 (5 bases). Germline V gives CDR1 LNHDA, CDR2 SQIVND (reference sequence). Between the trimmed V and J ends, which lost 4 bases and 2 bases, there was a span of 12 bases. The CDR3 loop spans 14 amino acids. The CDR3, as DNA: TGTGCCAGTAGTAGCACCCCGAGGGCCTACGAGCAGTACTTC. This gives the protein CASSSTPRAYEQYF.

The chain links TRBV19 to TRBJ1-2, with D uncertain. Looked up from germline, CDR1 is LNHDA and CDR2 is SQIVND (reference sequence). V lost 7 bases to trimming and J lost 0 bases, with 12 bases between them. The CDR3 contains 14 residues. In DNA form, the CDR3 reads TGTGCCAGTAATAAGGTTACATCTAACTATGGCTACACCTTC. Its translation is CASNKVTSNYGYTF.

This clone was seen just once. The chain links TRBV9 to TRBJ1-1; D unresolved. CDR3 size: 14 residues. Trimming cost V 0 bases and J 0 bases, with 6 bases left between them. Germline V CDR1 and CDR2: SGDLS, YYNGEE. CDR3 sequence: CASSVDWLNTEAFF. In nucleotides, the CDR3 is TGTGCCAGCAGCGTAGATTGGTTGAACACTGAAGCTTTCTTT.

The chain employs TRBV2 and TRBJ1-2, with unresolved D. The ends were cut back, 5 bases at V and 1 base at J, with 11 bases in the middle. Germline V gene sequence: CDR1 SNHLY, CDR2 FYNNEI. The CDR3 sequence is 14 residues long. CDR3 DNA: TGTGCCAGCAGTTCCGGACGGTATAACTATGGCTACACCTTC. Translation gives CASSSGRYNYGYTF.